This entry is about one T cell receptor beta chain. The trim removed 2 bases at V and 6 bases at J, leaving 2 bases unmatched. CDR3 length: 15 residues. The germline V gene has CDR1 KGHSH and CDR2 LQKENI. The method was immunoSEQ multiplex PCR; TCRdb's version includes in-frame clones alone and lacks a portion of them. The sample has under 200,000 clones, 90% to 95% seen once. The data are from a study of control samples from healthy donors and cancer patients. The sample taken for sequencing was blood. The chain employs TRBV18 and TRBJ2-4; 12 bases fit TRBD1. The sequence was obtained from a woman aged 55-69 years in good health. CDR3 amino acids: CASSPTGQGANIQYF. The CDR3 bases are TGTGCCAGCTCACCAACGGGACAGGGGGCAAACATTCAGTACTTC. The full variable domain, with the rest looked up from reference TRBV18 and TRBJ2-4, is NAGVMQNPRHLVRRRGQEARLRCSPMKGHSHVYWYRQLPEEGLKFMVYLQKENIIDESGMPKERFSAEFPKEGPSILRIQQVVRGDSAAYFCASSPTGQGANIQYFGAGTRLSVL.